The TCR beta chain under discussion was sequenced for a study of T cell responses to AZD1222 COVID-19 vaccine. Study observations and caveats: The study found Spike-specific TCR breadth and depth rose after two AZD1222 doses. Of the AZD1222 recipients, only 5 to 7 were seropositive at baseline. Vaccine-related CD4 TCRs covered spike, predominating at 160-218 and 743-854. Reportedly, nearly half the spike-specific TCRs target unmutated variant regions.

Remarks on this clone: Its matching antigen is unknown.

This CDR3 is 16 amino acids long. Trimming removed 8 bases from V and 3 bases from J; junction bases left unmatched: 10. CDR1 and CDR2 from the germline V gene are SGHNT and YENEEA. Sequenced by immunoSEQ multiplex PCR; TCRdb stores in-frame clones only, minus some. The sample has some 160,000 clones; about 91% are singletons. The sequencing here drew on peripheral blood, taken on day 0 of AZD1222 vaccination. The chain uses TRBV11-3 and TRBJ2-2; TRBD2 matches 9 bases. This sequence originates from an adult in good health. The CDR3 nucleotides are TGTGCCAGCGGGCCCTTAGCGGGAGTTGACACCGGGGAGCTGTTTTTT. Protein: CASGPLAGVDTGELFF.